This T cell receptor (beta chain) was profiled in a study of blood T cell repertoires in COVID-19. Study information: From the United States, Italy and Spain came samples of acute and convalescent COVID-19.

Profiling relied on immunoSEQ multiplex PCR, and the TCRdb table lists in-frame clones only, not all of them. The data hold about 320,000 clones, with approximately 88% observed a single time. The CDR3 spans 12 residues. Germline loops: CDR1 SGDLS, CDR2 YYNGEE. Losses at the gene ends were 2 bases for V and 10 bases for J; bases not matched to a gene: 5. Sequences were obtained from peripheral blood. This receptor was taken from a man younger than 35 who had recovered from COVID-19. V gene TRBV9 combines with J gene TRBJ1-1; 7 bases map to TRBD1. The CDR3 nucleotides are TGTGCCAGCAGCGTCCTAGGGGGCGCAGCTTTCTTT. Protein sequence: CASSVLGGAAFF.